The rows below give T cell receptor beta chains drawn from one sample of a study of blood T cell repertoires in COVID-19. Method: immunoSEQ multiplex PCR; TCRdb's copy keeps in-frame clones and lacks some. The data hold 95,000 to 150,000 clones, with 84% observed a single time. Source material: PBMCs or T cells enriched from blood (not recorded which). All receptors come from a woman under 40 who had recovered from COVID-19. Each CDR3 is given with its conserved first and last residue. The order of the fields is CDR3 DNA, CDR3 protein, J gene, V gene, D gene, clone size. D genes are given only for firm matches. Clone size is shown for a subset of rows, as once, few, many or a class of expanded clone.

cdr3_nt: TGTGCCAGTAGTGGTCCGGGGGGCCCGGAGACCCAGTACTTC
cdr3_aa: CASSGPGGPETQYF
j_call: TRBJ2-5
v_call: TRBV19
d_call: .
clone_size: .

cdr3_nt: TGTGCCAGCAATCAGCGTCGGGACAGCGGCTACACCTTC
cdr3_aa: CASNQRRDSGYTF
j_call: TRBJ1-2
v_call: TRBV2
d_call: TRBD1
clone_size: .

cdr3_nt: TGTGCCAGCAGCGTAAGGCCGGGACAGGGCCCCTACGAGCAGTACTTC
cdr3_aa: CASSVRPGQGPYEQYF
j_call: TRBJ2-7
v_call: TRBV9
d_call: TRBD1
clone_size: .

cdr3_nt: TGTGCCAGCAGCGTAGGGGCAGGGGGGCACTATGGCTACACCTTC
cdr3_aa: CASSVGAGGHYGYTF
j_call: TRBJ1-2
v_call: TRBV9
d_call: TRBD1
clone_size: .

cdr3_nt: TGCGCCAGCAGCTTAACAGGGAGGGAGGCTTTCTTT
cdr3_aa: CASSLTGREAFF
j_call: TRBJ1-1
v_call: TRBV5-1
d_call: .
clone_size: .

cdr3_nt: TGTGCCATCATGGGGCTTTTGGGGCAGTTCTTC
cdr3_aa: CAIMGLLGQFF
j_call: TRBJ2-1
v_call: TRBV19
d_call: .
clone_size: .

cdr3_nt: TGTGCCAGCAGTGCACCAGGGGCGCCGAATGAAAAACTGTTTTTT
cdr3_aa: CASSAPGAPNEKLFF
j_call: TRBJ1-4
v_call: TRBV28
d_call: .
clone_size: .

cdr3_nt: TGTGCAAGTCGCGGACTAGCGGGAGACCCCACAGATACGCAGTATTTT
cdr3_aa: CASRGLAGDPTDTQYF
j_call: TRBJ2-3
v_call: TRBV12-2
d_call: .
clone_size: once

cdr3_nt: TGTGCCTGGAGTCACAAACCGGGACAGGGAAACACTGAAGCTTTCTTT
cdr3_aa: CAWSHKPGQGNTEAFF
j_call: TRBJ1-1
v_call: TRBV30
d_call: TRBD1
clone_size: .

cdr3_nt: TGCGCCAGCAGCTTGGTACCGGGGGTTAACACCGGGGAGCTGTTTTTT
cdr3_aa: CASSLVPGVNTGELFF
j_call: TRBJ2-2
v_call: TRBV5-1
d_call: .
clone_size: .

cdr3_nt: TGTGCCAGCAGCTCCCGCGGTGGGACAGGGCTTTTGAATCAGCCCCAGCATTTT
cdr3_aa: CASSSRGGTGLLNQPQHF
j_call: TRBJ1-5
v_call: TRBV7-2
d_call: TRBD1
clone_size: .

cdr3_nt: TGCGCCAGCAGCCCGAGGGCGGGAGGGCGGTACGAGCAGTACTTC
cdr3_aa: CASSPRAGGRYEQYF
j_call: TRBJ2-7
v_call: TRBV5-1
d_call: TRBD2
clone_size: few

cdr3_nt: TGCAGCGTTGAGGGGACAGTTGCCTACAATGAGCAGTTCTTC
cdr3_aa: CSVEGTVAYNEQFF
j_call: TRBJ2-1
v_call: TRBV29-1
d_call: TRBD1
clone_size: .

cdr3_nt: TGTGCCAGCAGCGTGAGGACCGGGACTAGCGGGAGCGCGGGCGCAGATACGCAGTATTTT
cdr3_aa: CASSVRTGTSGSAGADTQYF
j_call: TRBJ2-3
v_call: TRBV9
d_call: TRBD2
clone_size: .

cdr3_nt: TGTGCCAGCACCCAGCCGGGACTAGGAATTTACAATGAGCAGTTCTTC
cdr3_aa: CASTQPGLGIYNEQFF
j_call: TRBJ2-1
v_call: TRBV7-9
d_call: TRBD2
clone_size: .

cdr3_nt: TGTGCCAGCAGTTATTCCGGTTCCTACAATGAGCAGTTCTTC
cdr3_aa: CASSYSGSYNEQFF
j_call: TRBJ2-1
v_call: TRBV6-6
d_call: .
clone_size: .

cdr3_nt: TGTGCCAGCAGCCAAGTGCAGGGTGAGGGCTACACCTTC
cdr3_aa: CASSQVQGEGYTF
j_call: TRBJ1-2
v_call: TRBV4-2
d_call: .
clone_size: .

cdr3_nt: TGCGCCAGCAGCCAAGAGGGACAGGGGATGTCACCCCTCCACTTT
cdr3_aa: CASSQEGQGMSPLHF
j_call: TRBJ1-6
v_call: TRBV4-3
d_call: TRBD1
clone_size: .

cdr3_nt: TGTGCCAGCTCTAGCGGGGGTCCTCAGGCAAACATTCAGTACTTC
cdr3_aa: CASSSGGPQANIQYF
j_call: TRBJ2-4
v_call: TRBV21-1
d_call: .
clone_size: .

cdr3_nt: TGTGCCAGCAGCTTGACTAGCGGAACCTACGAGCAGTACTTC
cdr3_aa: CASSLTSGTYEQYF
j_call: TRBJ2-7
v_call: TRBV5-5
d_call: TRBD2
clone_size: .

cdr3_nt: TGCGCCACCTCCCGACAGGGGGGGAATTCACCCCTCCACTTT
cdr3_aa: CATSRQGGNSPLHF
j_call: TRBJ1-6
v_call: TRBV5-1
d_call: TRBD1
clone_size: .

cdr3_nt: TGTGCCATCAGTGAAGGGGTCGGTTCACCCCTCCACTTT
cdr3_aa: CAISEGVGSPLHF
j_call: TRBJ1-6
v_call: TRBV10-3
d_call: .
clone_size: once

cdr3_nt: TGCAGTGCTAGTCACAGGGTAGCGAACTATGGCTACACCTTC
cdr3_aa: CSASHRVANYGYTF
j_call: TRBJ1-2
v_call: TRBV20-1
d_call: .
clone_size: .

cdr3_nt: TGTGCCAGCAGAACCGGGACTAGCCAGAACAATGAGCAGTTCTTC
cdr3_aa: CASRTGTSQNNEQFF
j_call: TRBJ2-1
v_call: TRBV6-5
d_call: TRBD2
clone_size: .

cdr3_nt: TGTGCCAGCAGCTTGGTTCAGGGTAGGGCTGGCTACACCTTC
cdr3_aa: CASSLVQGRAGYTF
j_call: TRBJ1-2
v_call: TRBV5-8
d_call: .
clone_size: once

cdr3_nt: TGCGCCAGCAGCACCGATCTAGCGTCGCATAGCGAGCAGTACTTC
cdr3_aa: CASSTDLASHSEQYF
j_call: TRBJ2-7
v_call: TRBV5-1
d_call: .
clone_size: .

cdr3_nt: TGTGCCAGCAGCCAGAGTATGGGGGCGCTGGGGGCCTACGAGCAGTACTTC
cdr3_aa: CASSQSMGALGAYEQYF
j_call: TRBJ2-7
v_call: TRBV5-5
d_call: .
clone_size: .

cdr3_nt: TGTGCCAGCTCACCCCTCCCAAGGACTAGCGGGAGGGGAGCCAAAAACATTCAGTACTTC
cdr3_aa: CASSPLPRTSGRGAKNIQYF
j_call: TRBJ2-4
v_call: TRBV18
d_call: TRBD2
clone_size: .

cdr3_nt: TGCGCCAGCAGCTGGACAGGGGAGGATGGCTACACCTTC
cdr3_aa: CASSWTGEDGYTF
j_call: TRBJ1-2
v_call: TRBV5-1
d_call: TRBD1
clone_size: .

cdr3_nt: TGTGCCACCAGTGATCCCCCCAGAGGGTACCAAGAGACCCAGTACTTC
cdr3_aa: CATSDPPRGYQETQYF
j_call: TRBJ2-5
v_call: TRBV24-1
d_call: .
clone_size: .

cdr3_nt: TGCGCCAGCAGCTTCGGACTAGCGGGAGGCCCGGAGCAGTTCTTC
cdr3_aa: CASSFGLAGGPEQFF
j_call: TRBJ2-1
v_call: TRBV5-1
d_call: TRBD2
clone_size: .

cdr3_nt: TGTGCCAGCAGTCCGGGACAGGGGGGCCCTGGCTACACCTTC
cdr3_aa: CASSPGQGGPGYTF
j_call: TRBJ1-2
v_call: TRBV6-5
d_call: TRBD1
clone_size: .

cdr3_nt: TGTGCCAGCAGCTCAACAGGAATCGACTCTATCTCCTACAATGAGCAGTTCTTC
cdr3_aa: CASSSTGIDSISYNEQFF
j_call: TRBJ2-1
v_call: TRBV7-9
d_call: .
clone_size: .

cdr3_nt: TGTGCCAGCAGTCAGGGGGCTGGGGCCAACGTCCTGACTTTC
cdr3_aa: CASSQGAGANVLTF
j_call: TRBJ2-6
v_call: TRBV6-5
d_call: TRBD1
clone_size: few

cdr3_nt: TGCGCCAGCAGCTGGGACAGCACCTACGAGCAGTACTTC
cdr3_aa: CASSWDSTYEQYF
j_call: TRBJ2-7
v_call: TRBV5-1
d_call: TRBD1
clone_size: .

cdr3_nt: TGTGCCAGTAGGGACACCGATTGGTATAGCAATCAGCCCCAGCATTTT
cdr3_aa: CASRDTDWYSNQPQHF
j_call: TRBJ1-5
v_call: TRBV19
d_call: .
clone_size: .

cdr3_nt: TGTGCCAGCAGCCCCTCCCCCAGGGCCGACAGGGGGTACGAGCAGTACTTC
cdr3_aa: CASSPSPRADRGYEQYF
j_call: TRBJ2-7
v_call: TRBV7-8
d_call: TRBD1
clone_size: few

cdr3_nt: TGTGCCAGCGCGTCGGCGCGGCTACCAGAGACCCAGTACTTC
cdr3_aa: CASASARLPETQYF
j_call: TRBJ2-5
v_call: TRBV21-1
d_call: .
clone_size: .

cdr3_nt: TGTGCCATCAGAGGACAGGCCACCAATAATTCACCCCTCCACTTT
cdr3_aa: CAIRGQATNNSPLHF
j_call: TRBJ1-6
v_call: TRBV10-3
d_call: TRBD1
clone_size: .

cdr3_nt: TGTGCCAGCAGTTTCAGGACAGGGAGGGTGTTTTTT
cdr3_aa: CASSFRTGRVFF
j_call: TRBJ2-2
v_call: TRBV12-3/TRBV12-4
d_call: .
clone_size: few

cdr3_nt: TGTGCCAGCAGTTTTAAACGGAGCTCCTACGAGCAGTACTTC
cdr3_aa: CASSFKRSSYEQYF
j_call: TRBJ2-7
v_call: TRBV27
d_call: .
clone_size: .

cdr3_nt: TGCGCCAGCAGCCAAGATATGGGACTAGCGGGAGTCTTAGCCAAAAACATTCAGTACTTC
cdr3_aa: CASSQDMGLAGVLAKNIQYF
j_call: TRBJ2-4
v_call: TRBV4-3
d_call: TRBD2
clone_size: .

cdr3_nt: TGTGCCAGCAGCCCCGGAGTAGCGGGAGGGAGGGAGCAGTTCTTC
cdr3_aa: CASSPGVAGGREQFF
j_call: TRBJ2-1
v_call: TRBV11-2
d_call: TRBD2
clone_size: .

cdr3_nt: TGCGCCAGCAGCTACCGGACTAGCGGGATCAATGAGCAGTTCTTC
cdr3_aa: CASSYRTSGINEQFF
j_call: TRBJ2-1
v_call: TRBV4-3
d_call: TRBD2
clone_size: .

cdr3_nt: TGCGCCAGCAGCCTTATCGGAGGGTTGGACACCATATATTTT
cdr3_aa: CASSLIGGLDTIYF
j_call: TRBJ1-3
v_call: TRBV4-1
d_call: .
clone_size: .

cdr3_nt: TGTGCCACCAGCAGAGATCGGGTCGATGAAAAACTGTTTTTT
cdr3_aa: CATSRDRVDEKLFF
j_call: TRBJ1-4
v_call: TRBV15
d_call: .
clone_size: few